Following are 23 T cell receptor beta chains from one sample sequenced in a study of shared clonotypes between healthy human individuals. CD45RO-negative cells were positively selected for CCR7, leaving out terminally differentiated effector memory CD45RA+ cells. TCRdb keeps only in-frame clones here, not all; method: immunoSEQ multiplex PCR. The table has some 2 million clones, about 95% seen once. The source material was naive CD8+ T cells sorted from blood. The origin of the receptors is a man between 18 and 35 years old in good health.

This clone has a single count. V and J are TRBV19 and TRBJ2-5; 12 positions agree with TRBD2. CDR3 length: 17 amino acids. From germline, CDR1 is LNHDA and CDR2 SQIVND (reference sequence). With V trimmed by 5 bases and J by 4 bases, 11 bases remained unmatched. This chain's CDR3 is CASSLRRLAGEGETQYF. In DNA, the CDR3 is TGTGCCAGTAGTCTTCGGCGACTAGCGGGGGAGGGAGAGACCCAGTACTTC.

The chain joins TRBV11-3 to TRBJ2-7, with 7 positions matching TRBD2. With V trimmed by 0 bases and J by 2 bases, 13 bases remained unmatched. The CDR3 length is 18 residues. Germline loops: CDR1 SGHNT, CDR2 YENEEA. The CDR3 spells CASSLDRDYPTPTYEQYF. The CDR3 nucleotides read TGTGCCAGCAGCTTAGATAGGGACTACCCTACCCCTACCTACGAGCAGTACTTC.

The chain recombines TRBV4-2 with TRBJ2-7; no clear D gene. In germline, CDR1 is LGHNA, CDR2 YNFKEQ. V gave up 5 bases and J gave up 1 base, with 6 bases separating them. The CDR3 consists of 12 residues. CDR3 in amino acids: CASSGISYEQYF. CDR3 coding DNA: TGTGCCAGCAGCGGGATTTCCTACGAGCAGTACTTC.

This sequence joins TRBV9 and TRBJ1-6, with D perhaps matching TRBD1 (5 bases). CDR3 length: 14 residues. Between the trimmed V and J ends, which lost 0 bases and 9 bases, there was a span of 10 bases. The germline V gene has CDR1 SGDLS and CDR2 YYNGEE. The CDR3: CASSVVGEGSPLHF. CDR3 nucleotide sequence: TGTGCCAGCAGCGTAGTAGGGGAGGGTTCACCCCTCCACTTT. Using reference TRBV9 and TRBJ1-6 for the parts outside the CDR3, the full variable domain is DSGVTQTPKHLITATGQRVTLRCSPRSGDLSVYWYQQSLDQGLQFLIQYYNGEERAKGNILERFSAQQFPDLHSELNLSSLELGDSALYFCASSVVGEGSPLHFGNGTRLTVT.

The chain links TRBV11-2 to TRBJ2-7; D call uncertain. V lost 5 bases and J 4 bases, leaving 15 bases between the germline ends. Germline values: CDR1 SGHAT, CDR2 FQNNGV. The CDR3 has 14 residues. In DNA, the CDR3 is TGTGCCAGCAGCCCCCCCATGGGCAAGTACGAGCAGTACTTC. Translating it yields CASSPPMGKYEQYF.

This clone was picked up one time. This chain links TRBV4-3 with TRBJ2-3, with a tentative D call TRBD2 (6 bases). The germline V and J ends were trimmed by 1 base and 4 bases, with 12 bases remaining between them. Germline values: CDR1 LGHNA, CDR2 YSLEER. CDR3 length: 15 residues. DNA of the CDR3: TGCGCCAGCAGCCAAGGAGTACTAGCCCCAGATACGCAGTATTTT. This translates into CASSQGVLAPDTQYF.

In the case of this clone: The sample contains more than one DNA sequence encoding this CDR3. The CDR3 is CASSAGGITEAFF. CDR3 sequence (DNA): TGTGCCAGCAGCGCGGGGGGAATCACTGAAGCTTTCTTT. This chain joins TRBV9 and TRBJ1-1; TRBD1 might be the D (5 bases). Germline V gene sequence: CDR1 SGDLS, CDR2 YYNGEE. The CDR3 is 13 amino acids. The V gene lost 3 bases and the J gene lost 4 bases, with 10 bases spanning the gap. The variable domain in full, with the rest retrieved from reference TRBV9 and TRBJ1-1, is DSGVTQTPKHLITATGQRVTLRCSPRSGDLSVYWYQQSLDQGLQFLIQYYNGEERAKGNILERFSAQQFPDLHSELNLSSLELGDSALYFCASSAGGITEAFFGQGTRLTVV.

CDR3 DNA: TGTGCCAGCAGTTACGAGGGATTGAACACCGGGGAGCTGTTTTTT. Protein product: CASSYEGLNTGELFF. The chain carries TRBV6-5 and TRBJ2-2, with D possibly TRBD2 on 5 matching bases. The ends were cut back, 2 bases at V and 1 base at J, with 8 bases in the middle. Germline CDR1 is MNHEY and CDR2 is SVGAGI. The CDR3 spans 15 residues.

V gene TRBV13 combines with J gene TRBJ2-7, with 8 bases lining up with TRBD1. Trimming removed 5 bases from V and 4 bases from J; junction bases left unmatched: 10. CDR1 is PRHDT and CDR2 is FYEKMQ in the germline V gene (reference sequence). The CDR3 spans 15 residues. CDR3 loop: CASSPPDRGRYEQYF. The CDR3 nucleotides read TGTGCCAGCAGCCCCCCCGACAGGGGTCGATACGAGCAGTACTTC.

This clone was recorded once. The V call is TRBV10-1, the J call TRBJ1-1, with D tentatively TRBD1 (5 bases). Deletions cut 5 bases from V and 1 base from J, with 8 bases between. CDR3 length: 13 residues. Germline CDR1 reads WNHNN; CDR2 reads SYGVQD (reference sequence). CDR3 nucleotide sequence: TGCGCCAGCAGTACAGACAGGAACACTGAAGCTTTCTTT. As protein: CASSTDRNTEAFF.

This clone was recorded once. The chain is built from TRBV13 and TRBJ1-1, with D hard to call. CDR3 length: 14 residues. Germline V CDR1 and CDR2: PRHDT, FYEKMQ (reference sequence). V was pared by 4 bases and J by 0 bases, with 9 bases between. CDR3 amino acids: CASSSDGLNTEAFF. The CDR3 DNA is TGTGCCAGCAGCTCGGACGGGTTGAACACTGAAGCTTTCTTT.

Concerning this clone itself: This sample includes further DNA sequences coding for the same CDR3. This sequence joins TRBV6-1 and TRBJ2-7; no clear D gene. The CDR3 contains 12 residues. V gave up 5 bases and J gave up 0 bases, with 5 bases separating them. Germline CDR1 is MNHNS and CDR2 is SASEGT. The CDR3 loop is CASSLGSYEQYF. The CDR3 DNA sequence: TGTGCCAGCAGTCTCGGCTCCTACGAGCAGTACTTC.

The chain combines TRBV7-9 with TRBJ2-7; TRBD2 matches 14 bases. Losses at the gene ends were 1 base for V and 5 bases for J; bases not matched to a gene: 4. The V gene's germline CDR1 is SEHNR and CDR2 FQNEAQ (reference sequence). The CDR3 consists of 16 residues. The CDR3 loop reads CASSLVGLAGANEQYF. CDR3 nucleotides: TGTGCCAGCAGCTTAGTGGGACTAGCGGGAGCCAACGAGCAGTACTTC.

The J gene is TRBJ2-7, the V gene TRBV11-2, with 8 bases matching TRBD1. The trim removed 0 bases at V and 3 bases at J, leaving 4 bases unmatched. This CDR3 is 15 amino acids long. Germline CDR1 and CDR2: SGHAT and FQNNGV. This CDR3 reads CASSLEAGGNYEQYF. CDR3 bases: TGTGCCAGCAGCTTAGAGGCAGGGGGCAACTACGAGCAGTACTTC.

This clone was seen once. The chain uses TRBV6-5 and TRBJ2-1; TRBD1 agrees at 7 bases. The trim removed 6 bases at V and 1 base at J, leaving 6 bases unmatched. Germline CDR1 is MNHEY and CDR2 is SVGAGI. This CDR3 has 15 residues. The CDR3 here is CASRETGVSYNEQFF. The CDR3 DNA is TGTGCCAGCAGAGAAACAGGGGTGTCCTACAATGAGCAGTTCTTC.

The chain uses TRBV7-9 and TRBJ1-1; D is unresolved. Germline V lookup: CDR1 SEHNR, CDR2 FQNEAQ (reference sequence). V lost 3 bases, J lost 0 bases, and 17 bases lay in between. This CDR3 has 17 residues. CDR3 bases: TGTGCCAGCAGCTTCGGGCAGCTACCATTGATGAACACTGAAGCTTTCTTT. This codes for CASSFGQLPLMNTEAFF.

CDR3 amino acids: CASSSQQGDYGYTF. CDR3 nucleotides: TGTGCCAGCAGTTCCCAACAGGGTGACTATGGCTACACCTTC. This sequence joins TRBV28 and TRBJ1-2, with TRBD1 as a possible D gene (6 bases). The germline V and J ends were trimmed by 4 bases and 3 bases, with 12 bases remaining between them. Germline loops: CDR1 MDHEN, CDR2 SYDVKM. The CDR3 sequence is 14 residues long.

This clone showed up just a few times. The sample has other DNA sequences that encode this CDR3 too. The chain recombines TRBV6-5 with TRBJ1-2; no reliable D call. The CDR3 is made up of 13 amino acids. Germline CDR1 is MNHEY and CDR2 is SVGAGI. V lost 2 bases and J lost 0, with 4 bases in between. The CDR3, as DNA: TGTGCCAGCAGTTACGGGCCTAACTATGGCTACACCTTC. This sequence encodes CASSYGPNYGYTF.

This clone was seen a single time. The rearrangement joins TRBV7-9 to TRBJ2-5; D is uncertain. The CDR3 covers 12 residues. With 4 bases removed from V and 3 bases from J, the gap between germline ends came to 6 bases. Germline V gene sequence: CDR1 SEHNR, CDR2 FQNEAQ (reference sequence). In DNA, the CDR3 is TGTGCCAGCAGCTACGCGGAAGAGACCCAGTACTTC. As protein: CASSYAEETQYF. The whole variable domain, filled in from reference TRBV7-9 and TRBJ2-5, reads DTGVSQNPRHKITKRGQNVTFRCDPISEHNRLYWYRQTLGQGPEFLTYFQNEAQLEKSRLLSDRFSAERPKGSFSTLEIQRTEQGDSAMYLCASSYAEETQYFGPGTRLLVL.

The CDR3 nucleotides read TGTGCCAGCAGCTTAGCGCTGGGACAGCCATATAGCAATCAGCCCCAGCATTTT. Protein sequence: CASSLALGQPYSNQPQHF. The chain joins TRBV7-8 to TRBJ1-5, with 7 positions matching TRBD1. V was pared by 0 bases and J by 0 bases, with 8 bases of the junction left unmatched. Germline V gene sequence: CDR1 SGHVS, CDR2 FQNEAQ. The length of the CDR3 is 18 residues. Full variable domain (rest looked up from reference TRBV7-8 and TRBJ1-5): GAGVSQSPRYKVAKRGQDVALRCDPISGHVSLFWYQQALGQGPEFLTYFQNEAQLDKSGLPSDRFFAERPEGSVSTLKIQRTQQEDSAVYLCASSLALGQPYSNQPQHFGDGTRLSIL.

The chain employs TRBV2 and TRBJ2-7; D gene unclear. V was pared by 3 bases and J by 2 bases, with 11 bases between. CDR3 size: 14 residues. CDR1 and CDR2 from the germline V gene are SNHLY and FYNNEI. DNA of the CDR3: TGTGCCAGCAGTGATTCCGGCGGAGCCTACGAGCAGTACTTC. This gives the protein CASSDSGGAYEQYF.

The chain has TRBV28 and TRBJ2-5; D is perhaps TRBD2 (6 bases). The CDR3 is 15 residues long. CDR1 MDHEN and CDR2 SYDVKM come from the germline V gene. V was trimmed by 3 bases and J by 2 bases, leaving 13 bases between them. This chain's CDR3 is CASSFRDWEQETQYF. CDR3 nucleotide sequence: TGTGCCAGCAGTTTTCGGGACTGGGAGCAAGAGACCCAGTACTTC.

The chain joins TRBV7-9 to TRBJ2-3; no firm D call. V lost 0 bases and J lost 6, with 7 bases in between. The CDR3 spans 13 residues. CDR1 is SEHNR and CDR2 is FQNEAQ in the germline V gene (reference sequence). The CDR3 bases are TGTGCCAGCAGCTTAGCAGATCCGGATACGCAGTATTTT. Translated: CASSLADPDTQYF.